Shown below are 19 T cell receptor beta chains from a single sample sequenced in a study of T cell repertoires in cytomegalovirus infection (dated by TCRdb to between 2018 and 2021). The run used an Illumina HiSeq 1500. TCRdb reprocessed the public reads (quality trimming at Q25 with fastp, clone calling with MiXCR) and kept in-frame beta chains. Entries that share a CDR3 protein sequence are merged under the most common genes and DNA. Present in this sample are 450,000 to 650,000 distinct CDR3 sequences, over 35% of which were seen just once. The ten largest clonotypes hold around 48% of the sample. These receptors have no known antigen. Interpreted using the paper, the treatment or condition label stands for: in vitro stimulation with specific CMV peptide epitopes to enrich CMV-specific T cells. This specimen was cultured PBMCs, taken from culture after CMV antigen stimulation. Source of these receptors: a human donor in good health (CMV status not recorded). Some clones in this sample may be carry-over from other donors' samples.

CDR3 amino acids: CASSQMGGFTDTQYF. The CDR3, as DNA: TGTGCCAGCAGCCAAATGGGGGGATTTACGGATACGCAGTATTTT. V and J are TRBV7-9 and TRBJ2-3, with D tentatively TRBD2 (6 bases). V was cut by 5 bases and J by 6 bases, with 18 bases left in between. The germline V gene has CDR1 SEHNR and CDR2 FQNEAQ (reference sequence). The CDR3 consists of 15 residues.

V usage is TRBV14 and J usage is TRBJ2-2, with 7 bases fitting TRBD1. V dropped 4 bases and J dropped 7; count of bases not matched to a gene: 3. The CDR3 has 13 residues. Germline V gene sequence: CDR1 SGHDN, CDR2 FVKESK. The CDR3 DNA sequence: TGTGCCAGCAGCCGGGACAGTCTCGGGGAGCTGTTTTTT. This translates into CASSRDSLGELFF.

The rearrangement links TRBV6-5 to TRBJ1-2; D is undetermined. The CDR3 covers 13 residues. V was trimmed by 0 bases and J by 7 bases, leaving 9 bases between them. From germline, CDR1 is MNHEY and CDR2 SVGAGI. The DNA for the CDR3 is TGTGCCAGCAGTTACTCGATGGGAAGTGGCTACACCTTC. Residues: CASSYSMGSGYTF.

This clonotype was recorded a few times. In DNA, the CDR3 is TGTGCCAGCGAGGATAAACGGACTAGCGGGAGGGCCAACACAGATACGCAGTATTTT. Amino acid sequence: CASEDKRTSGRANTDTQYF. This chain uses TRBV5-4 with TRBJ2-3, with TRBD2 matching over 15 bases. The CDR3 contains 19 residues. Germline CDR1 is SGHNT and CDR2 is YYREEE (reference sequence). V shed 7 bases, J shed 2 bases, and the junction held 14 bases outside the gene matches.

DNA of the CDR3: TGCGCCAGCAGCCAAGGGGCAGGGGGCTCACCCCTCCACTTT. Translated: CASSQGAGGSPLHF. The chain recombines TRBV4-1 with TRBJ1-6, with 8 bases lining up with TRBD1. The V segment lost 1 base and the J segment 10 bases; nucleotides outside the gene matches: 3. Germline V gene sequence: CDR1 MGHRA, CDR2 YSYEKL. This CDR3 comprises 14 residues.

This clonotype was seen a few times. CDR3 in amino acids: CASSTRTSGGPYEQYF. CDR3 bases: TGTGCCAGCAGTACTCGGACTAGCGGGGGCCCTTACGAGCAGTACTTC. The chain is built from TRBV28 and TRBJ2-7, with 13 bases that match TRBD2. The CDR3 totals 16 residues. Germline V gene sequence: CDR1 MDHEN, CDR2 SYDVKM. J was trimmed by 4 bases and V by 5 bases; bases with no gene match: 8. Filled out from reference TRBV28 and TRBJ2-7, the complete variable domain reads DVKVTQSSRYLVKRTGEKVFLECVQDMDHENMFWYRQDPGLGLRLIYFSYDVKMKEKGDIPEGYSVSREKKERFSLILESASTNQTSMYLCASSTRTSGGPYEQYFGPGTRLTVT.

In DNA form, the CDR3 reads TGTGCCAGCAGGGAGAGCGGGAGGGGCGACGAGCAGTACTTC. Translating gives CASRESGRGDEQYF. V usage is TRBV27 and J usage is TRBJ2-7; 10 bases fit TRBD2. Germline CDR1 reads MNHEY; CDR2 reads SMNVEV (reference sequence). The CDR3 is 14 residues long. The ends lost 6 bases at V and 5 bases at J; junction bases unmatched: 7.

The chain employs TRBV11-2 and TRBJ2-5; 9 bases are shared with TRBD1. This CDR3 is 18 amino acids long. Germline assignment: CDR1 SGHAT and CDR2 FQNNGV. The trim removed 1 base at V and 3 bases at J, leaving 12 bases unmatched. The DNA for the CDR3 is TGTGCCAGCAGCTTAGTTTCCCTGGGGACAGGGATTAAAGAGACCCAGTACTTC. Protein: CASSLVSLGTGIKETQYF.

This clonotype was observed once. The chain links TRBV11-2 to TRBJ2-3; D gene uncertain. The V gene's germline CDR1 is SGHAT and CDR2 FQNNGV. Trimming took off 0 bases at V and 3 bases at J, with 13 bases between the two ends. The CDR3 sequence is 16 residues long. The CDR3 DNA reads TGTGCCAGCAGCTTAGATGTGTTCCCAAGGACAGATACGCAGTATTTT. It translates to CASSLDVFPRTDTQYF.

The genes are TRBV12-3 or TRBV12-4 and TRBJ2-1; 7 bases fit TRBD1. CDR3 size: 18 residues. This CDR3 is CAYLAAPFVGTDDNEQFF. Written as DNA, the CDR3 is TGTGCTTATCTAGCAGCACCCTTTGTGGGGACAGATGACAATGAGCAGTTCTTC.

The sample holds a few counts of this clonotype. The CDR3 here is CASSDRWQGAGNTIYF. The CDR3 DNA is TGTGCCAGCAGCGACAGATGGCAGGGGGCAGGGAACACCATATATTTT. The V and J genes are TRBV7-2 and TRBJ1-3, with 8 bases identical to TRBD1. CDR3 length: 16 amino acids. Trimming at V came to 5 bases and at J to 7 bases, leaving 13 bases not matched to a gene. Per germline, CDR1 SGHTA and CDR2 FQGNSA.

The chain is built from TRBV7-2 and TRBJ2-2, with TRBD1 matching over 9 bases. V shed 4 bases and J 7 bases; nucleotides not matched to a gene: 4. Per germline, CDR1 SGHTA and CDR2 FQGNSA. The CDR3 has 14 amino acids. CDR3 sequence (DNA): TGTGCCAGCAGCTCTCGACAGGGGGTCGGGGAGCTGTTTTTT. It specifies CASSSRQGVGELFF.

The chain uses TRBV7-8 and TRBJ2-5; a weak D match, TRBD1 (8 bases). The CDR3 runs to 15 residues. Trimming left V 1 base short and J 14 bases short, with 23 bases between. Germline CDR1 is SGHVS and CDR2 is FQNEAQ. CDR3 loop: CASSLGRTGRGFKYF. In DNA form, the CDR3 reads TGTGCCAGCAGCTTAGGGAGGACAGGGAGGGGTTTTAAATACTTC.

The chain employs TRBV4-1 and TRBJ2-4; weak D call: TRBD2 (5 bases). Germline CDR1 is MGHRA and CDR2 is YSYEKL. The CDR3 totals 13 residues. Trimming left V 1 base short and J 5 bases short, with 6 bases between. The CDR3: CASSQARENIQYF. In DNA, the CDR3 is TGCGCCAGCAGCCAAGCGCGGGAAAACATTCAGTACTTC.

This clonotype was picked up a small number of times. V and J are TRBV7-8 and TRBJ1-5; no clear D gene. Trimming shortened V by 0 bases and J by 3 bases, and 12 bases separated the two germline ends. This CDR3 spans 16 amino acids. The germline CDR1 and CDR2 sequences are SGHVS and FQNEAQ. The CDR3, as DNA: TGTGCCAGCAGCTTAGCGACCCGGGTTGCCAATCAGCCCCAGCATTTT. This codes for CASSLATRVANQPQHF.

The chain uses TRBV10-3 and TRBJ1-2; D is unresolved. V dropped 1 base and J dropped 8 bases, with 14 bases sitting between them. The CDR3 extends over 14 amino acids. Germline CDR1 and CDR2: ENHRY and SYGVKD. As DNA, the CDR3 is TGTGCCATCAGTGAGTTTCACCTTCTGGAAGGCTACACCTTC. Protein sequence: CAISEFHLLEGYTF.

The genes are TRBV4-1 and TRBJ2-3, with 9 bases aligning to TRBD2. This CDR3 has 18 residues. The V segment lost 1 base and the J segment 0 bases; nucleotides outside the gene matches: 8. Germline V gives CDR1 MGHRA, CDR2 YSYEKL. The CDR3, as DNA: TGCGCCAGCAGCCAAGGCGGCCTAGCGGGGCTTAGCACAGATACGCAGTATTTT. This sequence encodes CASSQGGLAGLSTDTQYF.

V usage is TRBV7-2 and J usage is TRBJ2-7; D unresolved. The CDR3 totals 14 residues. CDR1 and CDR2 (germline): SGHTA, FQGNSA. V lost 3 bases and J 0 bases, leaving 9 bases between the germline ends. In DNA form, the CDR3 reads TGTGCCAGCAGCTTGGTACACCACTCCTACGAGCAGTACTTC. Its protein is CASSLVHHSYEQYF.

V gene TRBV28 combines with J gene TRBJ2-3; 7 bases match TRBD2. With V trimmed by 5 bases and J by 6 bases, 8 bases remained unmatched. Germline V gene lookup returns CDR1 MDHEN and CDR2 SYDVKM. CDR3 length: 14 residues. This chain's CDR3 is CASSPQTGGDTQYF. In DNA, the CDR3 is TGTGCCAGCAGTCCACAAACGGGAGGCGATACGCAGTATTTT.